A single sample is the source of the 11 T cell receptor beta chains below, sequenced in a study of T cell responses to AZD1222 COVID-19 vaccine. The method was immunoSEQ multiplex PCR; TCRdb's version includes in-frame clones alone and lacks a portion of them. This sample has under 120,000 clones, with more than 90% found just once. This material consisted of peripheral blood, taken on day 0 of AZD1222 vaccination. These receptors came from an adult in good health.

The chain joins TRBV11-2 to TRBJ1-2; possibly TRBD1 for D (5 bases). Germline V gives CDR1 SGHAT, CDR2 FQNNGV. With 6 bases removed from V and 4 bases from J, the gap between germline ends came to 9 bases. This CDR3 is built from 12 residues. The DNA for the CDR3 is TGTGCCAGCAGTACCGGGACCTATGGCTACACCTTC. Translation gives CASSTGTYGYTF.

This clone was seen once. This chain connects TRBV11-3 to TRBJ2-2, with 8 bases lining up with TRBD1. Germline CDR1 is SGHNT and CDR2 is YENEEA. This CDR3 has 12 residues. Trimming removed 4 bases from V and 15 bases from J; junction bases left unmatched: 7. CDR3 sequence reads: CASSSRDRRMFF. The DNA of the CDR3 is TGTGCCAGCAGCTCCCGGGACAGGAGGATGTTTTTT.

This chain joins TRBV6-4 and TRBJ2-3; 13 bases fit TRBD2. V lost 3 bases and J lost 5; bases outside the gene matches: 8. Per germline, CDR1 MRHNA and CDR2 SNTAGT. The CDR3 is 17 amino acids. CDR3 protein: CASSETSGGGHEDTQYF. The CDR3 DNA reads TGTGCCAGCAGTGAAACTAGCGGGGGGGGCCATGAAGATACGCAGTATTTT.

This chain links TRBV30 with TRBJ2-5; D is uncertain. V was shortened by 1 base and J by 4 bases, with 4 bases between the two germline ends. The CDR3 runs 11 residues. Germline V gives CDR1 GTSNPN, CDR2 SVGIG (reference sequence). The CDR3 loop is CAWSEAETQYF. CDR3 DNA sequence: TGTGCCTGGAGTGAGGCAGAGACCCAGTACTTC.

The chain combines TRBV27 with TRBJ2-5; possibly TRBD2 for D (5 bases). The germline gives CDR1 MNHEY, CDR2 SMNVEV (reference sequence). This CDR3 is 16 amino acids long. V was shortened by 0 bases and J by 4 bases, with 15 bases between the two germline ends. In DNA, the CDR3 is TGTGCCAGCAGTTTATCGAGGGCAGAGGCGCCAGAGACCCAGTACTTC. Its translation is CASSLSRAEAPETQYF.

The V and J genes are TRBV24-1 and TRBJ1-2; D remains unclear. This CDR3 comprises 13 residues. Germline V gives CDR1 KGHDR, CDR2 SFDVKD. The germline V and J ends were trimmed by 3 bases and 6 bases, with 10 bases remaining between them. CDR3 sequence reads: CATSDRAGNGYTF. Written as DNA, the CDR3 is TGTGCCACCAGTGATCGTGCCGGGAATGGCTACACCTTC.

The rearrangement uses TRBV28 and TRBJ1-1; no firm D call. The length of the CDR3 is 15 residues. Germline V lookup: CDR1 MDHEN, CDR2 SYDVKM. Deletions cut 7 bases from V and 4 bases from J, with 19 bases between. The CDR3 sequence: CASTILRGSGTEAFF. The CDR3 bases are TGTGCCAGCACCATTCTTAGAGGTTCTGGCACTGAAGCTTTCTTT.

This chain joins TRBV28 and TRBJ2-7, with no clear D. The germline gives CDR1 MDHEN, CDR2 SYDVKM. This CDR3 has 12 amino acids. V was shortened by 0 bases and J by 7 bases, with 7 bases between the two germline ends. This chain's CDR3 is CASSLWRREQYF. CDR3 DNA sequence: TGTGCCAGCAGTTTATGGCGGCGGGAGCAGTACTTC.

CDR3 loop: CASSLIGPGAETQYF. The CDR3 nucleotides are TGTGCCAGCAGCTTAATCGGGCCAGGGGCAGAGACCCAGTACTTC. The chain carries TRBV7-3 and TRBJ2-5; possible D gene TRBD1, 6 bases. Trimming shortened V by 1 base and J by 4 bases, and 13 bases separated the two germline ends. Germline-derived CDR1 and CDR2 are SGHTA and FQGTGA. This CDR3 is built from 15 residues.

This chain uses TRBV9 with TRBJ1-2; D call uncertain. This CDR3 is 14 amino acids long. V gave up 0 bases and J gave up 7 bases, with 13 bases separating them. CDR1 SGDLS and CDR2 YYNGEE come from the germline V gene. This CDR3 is CASSVGLRVGGYTF. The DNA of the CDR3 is TGTGCCAGCAGCGTAGGTCTTAGGGTAGGTGGCTACACCTTC.

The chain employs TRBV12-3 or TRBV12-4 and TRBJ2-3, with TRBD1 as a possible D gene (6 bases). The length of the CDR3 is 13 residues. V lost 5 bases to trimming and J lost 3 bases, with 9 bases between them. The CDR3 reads CASSPRGTDTQYF. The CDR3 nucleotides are TGTGCCAGCAGTCCCAGGGGAACAGATACGCAGTATTTT.